This T cell receptor beta chain was captured by sequencing in a study of cytomegalovirus exposure and HLA in healthy donors. The wider study: Within the Caucasian-associated ancestry cluster were 81% of the roughly 400 genotyped donors. Study-level results: The study found most TCR sequences rare, yet found some public TCRs in many donors. Follow-up analysis found HLA locus-dependent TCR association rates, highest for DRB1 and lowest for HLA-C. TCR beta V- and J-gene trimming, according to a later analysis, was linked to a missense DCLRE1C variant.

The study ran its PCR with 60 Vbeta and 13 Jbeta primers. TCRdb's table, derived via immunoSEQ multiplex PCR, lists solely in-frame clones and lacks some. The sample lists about 140,000 clones, around 79% occurring once. To note about this clone: Its antigen is not identified.

Germline-derived CDR1 and CDR2 are SGHTA and FQGTGA. This CDR3 region has 13 residues. The V end lost 6 bases, the J end lost 1 base, and 9 bases lay between the germline ends. V gene TRBV7-3 combines with J gene TRBJ1-1; D possibly corresponds to TRBD1 (5 bases). Sequenced: PBMCs. The source of this sequence is a female donor in good health and CMV-seronegative. The CDR3 reads CASSRGGNTEAFF. The CDR3 DNA reads TGTGCCAGCAGTCGGGGGGGGAACACTGAAGCTTTCTTT.